One sample yielded the 18 T cell receptor beta chains listed below, sequenced in a study of T cell repertoires in cytomegalovirus infection. TCRdb ran MiXCR on the reads and lists one entry per CDR3 protein. The sample holds some 200,000 distinct CDR3 sequences, about 38% seen once. The antigens of these receptors remain unknown. Source: CD8+ T cells from cultured PBMCs, taken from culture after CMV antigen stimulation. The receptors come from a human donor in good health (CMV status not recorded). Some clones in this sample may be carry-over from other donors' samples.

CDR3: CASSEGYNSPLHF. The CDR3 DNA reads as TGTGCCAGCAGTGAAGGGTATAATTCACCCCTCCACTTT. This sequence joins TRBV2 and TRBJ1-6; D is ambiguous. The CDR3 consists of 13 residues. V was clipped by 1 base and J by 4 bases, with 2 bases between them. The germline V gene has CDR1 SNHLY and CDR2 FYNNEI.

The chain joins TRBV7-9 to TRBJ1-1; no clear D. The germline CDR1 and CDR2 sequences are SEHNR and FQNEAQ (reference sequence). This CDR3 comprises 11 residues. V lost 3 bases and J lost 11, with 10 bases in between. CDR3 protein: CASSLTGLAFF. The CDR3 region has the DNA TGTGCCAGCAGCTTGACTGGGTTGGCTTTCTTT.

The genes are TRBV6-6 and TRBJ1-2; 9 positions agree with TRBD1. This CDR3 spans 15 amino acids. CDR1 and CDR2 from the germline V gene are MNHNY and SVGAGI (reference sequence). The ends lost 5 bases at V and 6 bases at J; junction bases unmatched: 10. CDR3 DNA: TGTGCCAGCAGTCCCGGGCGGACAGGGGTCAATGGCTACACCTTC. Translation: CASSPGRTGVNGYTF.

This rearrangement joins TRBV7-9 to TRBJ1-1; D is ambiguous. Germline values: CDR1 SEHNR, CDR2 FQNEAQ (reference sequence). The CDR3 sequence is 13 residues long. The V and J ends lost 7 bases and 1 base respectively, with 10 bases between them. CDR3 sequence: CASTPPANTEAFF. Here the CDR3 DNA reads TGTGCCAGCACCCCCCCGGCGAACACTGAAGCTTTCTTT.

The CDR3 DNA reads TGTGCCAGCAGCTTAGGTACTAGCGGGGGAACGAACACCGGGGAGCTGTTTTTT. It translates to CASSLGTSGGTNTGELFF. The J gene is TRBJ2-2, the V gene TRBV7-3, with TRBD2 identical over 11 bases. The CDR3 is 18 residues long. CDR1 and CDR2 (germline): SGHTA, FQGTGA. The V and J ends lost 2 bases and 0 bases, in that order; junction bases with no gene match: 5.

The gene calls are TRBV4-2 and TRBJ2-7; no clear D gene. The length of the CDR3 is 14 residues. CDR1 LGHNA and CDR2 YNFKEQ come from the germline V gene. Trimming removed 5 bases from V and 0 bases from J, with 11 bases in between. CDR3 in DNA: TGTGCCAGCAGCACCCAGCGTCGCTCCTACGAGCAGTACTTC. Translation gives CASSTQRRSYEQYF.

The rearrangement uses TRBV15 and TRBJ2-4; 8 nucleotides line up with TRBD1. The V and J ends lost 6 bases and 8 bases, in that order; junction bases with no gene match: 3. Germline V lookup: CDR1 LNHNV, CDR2 YYDKDF (reference sequence). This CDR3 is 12 amino acids long. CDR3 sequence reads: CATRDREDIQYF. In DNA, the CDR3 is TGTGCCACCAGGGACAGGGAGGACATTCAGTACTTC.

The chain carries TRBV11-1 and TRBJ1-2; D is undetermined. The V end was cut by 3 bases, the J end by 1 base, with 12 bases between. CDR3 size: 15 residues. Germline V lookup: CDR1 SGHAT, CDR2 FQDESV (reference sequence). For the CDR3, the DNA is TGTGCCAGCAGCTTGGCCGACGGATTTAACTATGGCTACACCTTC. It translates to CASSLADGFNYGYTF.

This clonotype was seen more than once but under ten times. The chain is built from TRBV7-6 and TRBJ2-3; 8 bases are a match to TRBD2. CDR1 is SGHVS and CDR2 is FNYEAQ in the germline V gene. This CDR3 comprises 16 residues. V was clipped by 2 bases and J by 0 bases; unmatched bases: 4. The CDR3 bases are TGTGCCAGCAGCTTATTTAGCGGGAAGAGCACAGATACGCAGTATTTT. Protein: CASSLFSGKSTDTQYF. Complete variable domain (other parts from reference TRBV7-6 and TRBJ2-3): GAGVSQSPRYKVTKRGQDVALRCDPISGHVSLYWYRQALGQGPEFLTYFNYEAQQDKSGLPNDRFSAERPEGSISTLTIQRTEQRDSAMYRCASSLFSGKSTDTQYFGPGTRLTVL.

This clonotype was seen at least ten times. This chain uses TRBV3-1 with TRBJ2-1, with D uncertain. V lost 3 bases to trimming and J lost 0 bases, with 9 bases between them. The CDR3 totals 15 residues. Germline V lookup: CDR1 LGHDT, CDR2 YNNKEL (reference sequence). As DNA, the CDR3 is TGTGCCAGCAGCCACAGAAGGAGCTCCTACAATGAGCAGTTCTTC. Its translation is CASSHRRSSYNEQFF.

Turning to this clonotype: The junction differs from germline at one of its ends, possibly a read error. The V gene is TRBV7-8, the J gene TRBJ2-2; no definite D call. The CDR3 is 12 amino acids. Germline V gene lookup returns CDR1 SGHVS and CDR2 FQNEAQ. In DNA, the CDR3 is TGTGCCAGCACCTTAATCACCGGGGAGCTGTTTTTT. It codes for CASTLITGELFF.

J is TRBJ1-2 and V is TRBV7-9, with D hard to call. This CDR3 has 14 amino acids. Germline assignment: CDR1 SEHNR and CDR2 FQNEAQ (reference sequence). The ends were cut back, 10 bases at V and 5 bases at J, with 20 bases in the middle. The CDR3 is CAIHLNLDLYGYTF. The DNA of the CDR3 is TGTGCCATCCATTTAAACTTAGACCTTTATGGCTACACCTTC. The whole variable domain, filled in from reference TRBV7-9 and TRBJ1-2, reads DTGVSQNPRHKITKRGQNVTFRCDPISEHNRLYWYRQTLGQGPEFLTYFQNEAQLEKSRLLSDRFSAERPKGSFSTLEIQRTEQGDSAMYLCAIHLNLDLYGYTFGSGTRLTVV.

The CDR3 loop reads CASSYSGGFGGETQYF. In DNA form, the CDR3 reads TGTGCCAGCAGCTATAGCGGGGGGTTCGGGGGGGAGACCCAGTACTTC. This chain uses TRBV11-2 with TRBJ2-5; 10 nucleotides line up with TRBD2. The length of the CDR3 is 16 residues. Trimming cost V 4 bases and J 5 bases; bases outside gene matches: 10. The germline gives CDR1 SGHAT, CDR2 FQNNGV.

The chain joins TRBV6-2 or TRBV6-3 to TRBJ1-1; no clear D gene. CDR3 length: 17 residues. Germline V gene sequence: CDR1 MNHEY, CDR2 SVGEGT. The V end lost 2 bases, the J end lost 1 base, and 17 bases lay between the germline ends. This CDR3 reads CASSYRRESARNTEAFF. For the CDR3, the DNA is TGTGCCAGCAGTTACAGAAGGGAAAGTGCCCGGAACACTGAAGCTTTCTTT.

The rearrangement uses TRBV2 and TRBJ2-7; D call uncertain. Germline loops: CDR1 SNHLY, CDR2 FYNNEI. Trimming took 4 bases from V and 2 from J, leaving 6 bases between them. The CDR3 length is 12 residues. The CDR3 DNA sequence: TGTGCCAGCAGTGGGACCGCCTACGAGCAGTACTTC. This translates into CASSGTAYEQYF.

V and J are TRBV10-3 and TRBJ2-7, with D possibly TRBD1 on 5 matching bases. Trimming took off 4 bases at V and 2 bases at J, with 9 bases between the two ends. Per germline, CDR1 ENHRY and CDR2 SYGVKD. There are 13 residues in the CDR3. This CDR3 is CAISAEQAYEQYF. CDR3 DNA: TGTGCCATCAGTGCCGAACAGGCCTACGAGCAGTACTTC.

The chain recombines TRBV7-9 with TRBJ2-5; D gene ambiguous. With 1 base removed from V and 4 bases from J, the gap between germline ends came to 16 bases. The CDR3 is 16 residues long. Germline V CDR1 and CDR2: SEHNR, FQNEAQ (reference sequence). The CDR3 reads CASSLVLPPDSETQYF. The CDR3 coding sequence is TGTGCCAGCAGCTTAGTACTGCCCCCAGATTCAGAGACCCAGTACTTC.

This clonotype was picked up many times. The chain uses TRBV9 and TRBJ2-2, with D possibly called TRBD1 or TRBD2 (6 bases each). CDR3 length: 17 residues. Germline V gene data show CDR1 as SGDLS and CDR2 as YYNGEE. V was pared by 0 bases and J by 4 bases, with 16 bases between. The CDR3 DNA reads TGTGCCAGCAGCGTAGCGAGTAGCGGAGGGGGCACCGGGGAGCTGTTTTTT. It yields the protein CASSVASSGGGTGELFF.